What follows are 17 T cell receptor beta chains derived from one specimen sequenced in a study of cytomegalovirus exposure and HLA in healthy donors. Profiling relied on immunoSEQ multiplex PCR, and the TCRdb table lists in-frame clones only, not all of them. The table has 150,000 to 200,000 clones, about 90% seen once; the top ten hold about 9.3%. The sample comprised PBMCs. These TCRs come from a young woman in good health and CMV-seropositive.

The chain has TRBV5-4 and TRBJ2-5; TRBD2 matches at 10 bases. The CDR3 is made up of 14 amino acids. Per the germline V gene, CDR1 is SGHNT and CDR2 is YYREEE (reference sequence). With 4 bases clipped from V and 3 bases from J, the junction kept 3 bases outside the gene matches. CDR3 sequence reads: CASSPGLAEETQYF. The CDR3 region has the DNA TGTGCCAGCAGCCCTGGACTAGCGGAAGAGACCCAGTACTTC.

V is TRBV7-2 and J is TRBJ2-3; 7 positions agree with TRBD2. Germline assignment: CDR1 SGHTA and CDR2 FQGNSA. The V segment lost 3 bases and the J segment 5 bases; nucleotides outside the gene matches: 5. The CDR3 is made up of 14 amino acids. The CDR3 region is CASSFLWGGDTQYF. The CDR3 DNA reads TGTGCCAGCAGCTTTTTGTGGGGGGGAGATACGCAGTATTTT.

This clone was seen just once. The chain is built from TRBV11-2 and TRBJ2-7; maybe TRBD1 (8 bases). Germline CDR1 is SGHAT and CDR2 is FQNNGV. Deletions cut 5 bases from V and 6 bases from J, with 17 bases between. The CDR3 runs 14 residues. This CDR3 is CASSSGTGLSEQYF. CDR3 nucleotide sequence: TGTGCCAGCAGCAGCGGGACAGGTCTCTCCGAGCAGTACTTC.

The rearrangement uses TRBV7-3 and TRBJ1-1; 9 bases map to TRBD1. Germline V lookup: CDR1 SGHTA, CDR2 FQGTGA. V shed 4 bases and J 3 bases; nucleotides not matched to a gene: 12. This CDR3 spans 17 amino acids. CDR3 sequence reads: CASSSSPGGQGYTEAFF. The CDR3 region has the DNA TGTGCCAGCAGCTCCTCTCCGGGGGGACAGGGATACACTGAAGCTTTCTTT.

The chain combines TRBV7-3 with TRBJ1-2; 7 bases are a match to TRBD1. Germline CDR1 reads SGHTA; CDR2 reads FQGTGA. V was pared by 5 bases and J by 3 bases, with 12 bases of the junction left unmatched. The CDR3 is made up of 16 amino acids. CDR3 DNA sequence: TGTGCCAGCAGCCCACAGGGTATAGGGGGCGACTATGGCTACACCTTC. This encodes CASSPQGIGGDYGYTF.

The rearrangement uses TRBV6-6 and TRBJ2-7; 7 bases match TRBD2. Germline V gene sequence: CDR1 MNHNY, CDR2 SVGAGI (reference sequence). V dropped 8 bases and J dropped 4; count of bases not matched to a gene: 14. The length of the CDR3 is 15 residues. This CDR3 reads CASFPFGPGGYEQYF. The CDR3 bases are TGTGCCAGCTTCCCTTTCGGTCCCGGGGGGTACGAGCAGTACTTC.

The chain combines TRBV5-1 with TRBJ2-5; D might be TRBD1 (5 bases). Per germline, CDR1 SGHRS and CDR2 YFSETQ. This CDR3 spans 15 amino acids. V lost 0 bases and J lost 1, with 10 bases in between. The CDR3 sequence: CASSLEGYSQETQYF. In DNA, the CDR3 is TGCGCCAGCAGCTTGGAGGGGTACAGCCAAGAGACCCAGTACTTC.

The genes are TRBV2 and TRBJ2-1; D perhaps matches TRBD2 (7 bases). The CDR3 covers 13 residues. V gave up 4 bases and J gave up 8 bases, with 12 bases separating them. Germline V lookup: CDR1 SNHLY, CDR2 FYNNEI. The CDR3 reads CASSAQGRDEQFF. CDR3 sequence (DNA): TGTGCCAGCAGTGCTCAGGGGAGGGATGAGCAGTTCTTC.

V usage is TRBV10-1 and J usage is TRBJ2-1; TRBD2 is a possible D gene (7 bases). Germline V gene data show CDR1 as WNHNN and CDR2 as SYGVQD (reference sequence). The CDR3 has 14 amino acids. V was shortened by 6 bases and J by 5 bases, with 14 bases between the two germline ends. CDR3 bases: TGCGCCAGCAGCCTCGGGGGGCCGAACAATGAGCAGTTCTTC. Translating it yields CASSLGGPNNEQFF.

V usage is TRBV10-1 and J usage is TRBJ2-2; D perhaps matches TRBD1 (6 bases). Per germline, CDR1 WNHNN and CDR2 SYGVQD (reference sequence). The ends were cut back, 6 bases at V and 7 bases at J, with 9 bases in the middle. The CDR3 totals 12 residues. The CDR3 reads CASSRGGGELFF. As DNA, the CDR3 is TGCGCCAGCAGCAGGGGTGGCGGGGAGCTGTTTTTT.

The genes are TRBV29-1 and TRBJ2-7; 9 bases fit TRBD2. After removal of 3 bases from V and 1 base from J, the junction contained 7 bases not matched to a gene. The CDR3 is made up of 15 amino acids. Per the germline V gene, CDR1 is SQVTM and CDR2 is ANQGSEA. DNA of the CDR3: TGCAGCGTTGACCCCGGGACTAGCAGTTCCTACGAGCAGTACTTC. Its protein product is CSVDPGTSSSYEQYF.

The sample holds one count of this clone. V gene TRBV6-1 combines with J gene TRBJ2-2; TRBD2 agrees at 10 bases. In germline, CDR1 is MNHNS, CDR2 SASEGT. This CDR3 has 16 residues. Losses at the gene ends were 4 bases for V and 1 base for J; bases not matched to a gene: 3. DNA for the CDR3: TGTGCCAGCAGTGCCAGGACTAGCGGGAACACCGGGGAGCTGTTTTTT. This codes for CASSARTSGNTGELFF.

The rearrangement joins TRBV5-4 to TRBJ1-4; D unclear. This CDR3 comprises 16 residues. The germline V and J ends were trimmed by 3 bases and 0 bases, with 12 bases remaining between them. CDR1 SGHNT and CDR2 YYREEE come from the germline V gene (reference sequence). The CDR3 coding sequence is TGTGCCAGCAGCTCCGGGAGGGCGTCAACTAATGAAAAACTGTTTTTT. Its protein product is CASSSGRASTNEKLFF.

The gene calls are TRBV7-2 and TRBJ2-7; D remains unclear. The CDR3 is 13 residues long. Trimming took 5 bases from V and 3 from J, leaving 11 bases between them. The germline V gene encodes CDR1 SGHTA and CDR2 FQGNSA. CDR3 protein: CASSLDTYYEQYF. The CDR3 DNA reads TGTGCCAGCAGCCTCGACACCTACTACGAGCAGTACTTC.

V usage is TRBV10-3 and J usage is TRBJ2-2, with a possible D match to TRBD1 (5 bases). CDR3 size: 13 residues. The germline V gene has CDR1 ENHRY and CDR2 SYGVKD. Trimming pared 3 bases from V and 3 bases from J, leaving 5 bases between. The CDR3 coding sequence is TGTGCCATCAGTGACAGGGACACCGGGGAGCTGTTTTTT. Translated, it gives CAISDRDTGELFF.

This clone was seen a single time. The chain combines TRBV4-3 with TRBJ2-7, with TRBD2 matching 14 bases. Trimming at V came to 5 bases and at J to 4 bases, leaving 4 bases not matched to a gene. The CDR3 extends over 15 amino acids. Germline CDR1 LGHNA, CDR2 YSLEER. Here the CDR3 reads CASSYGTSGSYEQYF. The DNA of the CDR3 is TGCGCCAGCAGCTACGGGACTAGCGGGAGTTACGAGCAGTACTTC.

The chain has TRBV7-3 and TRBJ2-3, with no clear D. Trimming stripped 8 bases from V and 6 bases from J, with 15 bases between. Germline CDR1 SGHTA, CDR2 FQGTGA. The CDR3 runs 13 residues. This chain's CDR3 is CASGSPMGDTQYF. In nucleotides, the CDR3 is TGTGCCAGCGGAAGCCCCATGGGCGATACGCAGTATTTT.